The clone carrying this T cell receptor (beta chain) was counted a few times. In the authors' workflow: Reference gene primers were amplified, and this amplification served to estimate nucleated cell counts. The protocol was immunoSEQ multiplex PCR, while the TCRdb copy is restricted to in-frame clones and leaves out a portion. For V, J and clone size, that table is used; D and trimming come from the DNA. This sample has roughly 50,000 clones, with approximately 80% found just once. V shed 3 bases and J 4 bases; nucleotides not matched to a gene: 10. Germline lookup yields CDR1 SGHRS and CDR2 YFSETQ. CDR3 length equals 17 residues. The record originates from a study of blood T cell repertoires in COVID-19. At the level of the study: The United States, Italy and Spain were the sources of the acute and convalescent COVID-19 samples. T cells, B-cell-depleted T cells, or PBMCs supplied cDNA or gDNA.

The chain joins TRBV5-1 to TRBJ2-2, with TRBD1 identical over 9 bases. This sequence originates from a human donor with active or convalescent COVID-19. The donor label of this sample is uncertain. Input material: peripheral blood. This CDR3 reads CASSSTGGALGTGELFF. CDR3 nucleotide sequence: TGCGCCAGCAGCTCCACAGGGGGCGCCTTGGGCACCGGGGAGCTGTTTTTT.